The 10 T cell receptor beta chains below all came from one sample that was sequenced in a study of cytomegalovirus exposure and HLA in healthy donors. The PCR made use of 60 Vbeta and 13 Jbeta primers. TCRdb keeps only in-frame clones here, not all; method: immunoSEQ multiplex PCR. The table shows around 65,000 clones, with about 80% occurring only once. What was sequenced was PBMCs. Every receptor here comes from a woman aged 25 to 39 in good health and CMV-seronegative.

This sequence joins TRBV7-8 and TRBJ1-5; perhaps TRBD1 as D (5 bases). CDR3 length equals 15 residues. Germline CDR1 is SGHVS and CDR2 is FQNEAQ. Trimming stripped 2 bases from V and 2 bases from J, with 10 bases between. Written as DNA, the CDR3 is TGTGCCAGCAGCTTATCATCGGGGGGCAATCAGCCCCAGCATTTT. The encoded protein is CASSLSSGGNQPQHF.

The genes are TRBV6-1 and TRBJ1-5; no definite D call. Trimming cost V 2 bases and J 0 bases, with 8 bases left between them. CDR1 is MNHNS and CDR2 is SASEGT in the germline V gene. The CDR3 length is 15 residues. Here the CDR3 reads CASSEQIYSNQPQHF. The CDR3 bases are TGTGCCAGCAGTGAACAGATTTATAGCAATCAGCCCCAGCATTTT.

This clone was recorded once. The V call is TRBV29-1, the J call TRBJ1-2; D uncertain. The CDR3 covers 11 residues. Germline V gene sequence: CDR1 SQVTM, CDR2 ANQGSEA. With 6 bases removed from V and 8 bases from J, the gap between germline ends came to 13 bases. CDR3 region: CSVDPGNGYTF. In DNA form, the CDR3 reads TGCAGCGTGGATCCGGGAAACGGCTACACCTTC.

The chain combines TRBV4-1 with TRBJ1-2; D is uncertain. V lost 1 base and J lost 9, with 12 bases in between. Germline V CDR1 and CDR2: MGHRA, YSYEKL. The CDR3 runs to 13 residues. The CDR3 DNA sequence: TGCGCCAGCAGCCAAGTTATGATGGGCAGCTACACCTTC. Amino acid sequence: CASSQVMMGSYTF.

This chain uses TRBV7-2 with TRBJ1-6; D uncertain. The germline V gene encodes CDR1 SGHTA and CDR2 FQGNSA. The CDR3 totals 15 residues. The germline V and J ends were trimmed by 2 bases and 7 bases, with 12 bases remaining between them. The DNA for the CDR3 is TGTGCCAGCAGCTTATCGGGAGGGATCAATTCACCCCTCCACTTT. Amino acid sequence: CASSLSGGINSPLHF.

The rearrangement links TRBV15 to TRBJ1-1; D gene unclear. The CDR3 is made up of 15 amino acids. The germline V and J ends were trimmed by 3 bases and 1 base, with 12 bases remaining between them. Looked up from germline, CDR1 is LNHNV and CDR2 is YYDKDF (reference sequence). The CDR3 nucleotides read TGTGCCACCAGCAGTCAAGCGGAAGGGAACACTGAAGCTTTCTTT. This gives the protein CATSSQAEGNTEAFF.

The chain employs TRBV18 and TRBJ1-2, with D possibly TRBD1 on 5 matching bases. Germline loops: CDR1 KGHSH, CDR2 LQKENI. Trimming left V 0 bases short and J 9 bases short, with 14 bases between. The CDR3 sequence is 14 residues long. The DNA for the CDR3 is TGTGCCAGCTCACCACCCAGGGATTCGGTTAGCTACACCTTC. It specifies CASSPPRDSVSYTF.

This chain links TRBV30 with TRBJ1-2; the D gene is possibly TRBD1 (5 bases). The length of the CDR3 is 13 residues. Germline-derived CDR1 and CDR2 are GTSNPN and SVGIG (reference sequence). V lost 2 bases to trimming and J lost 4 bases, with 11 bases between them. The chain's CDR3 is CAWSKGASYGYTF. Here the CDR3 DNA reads TGTGCCTGGAGTAAAGGGGCTAGCTATGGCTACACCTTC.

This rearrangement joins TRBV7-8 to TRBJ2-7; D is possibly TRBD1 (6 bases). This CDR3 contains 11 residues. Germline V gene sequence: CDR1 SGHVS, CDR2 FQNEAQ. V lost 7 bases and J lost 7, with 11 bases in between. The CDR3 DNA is TGTGCCAGCAACACAGGGAGTGAGCAGTACTTC. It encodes CASNTGSEQYF.

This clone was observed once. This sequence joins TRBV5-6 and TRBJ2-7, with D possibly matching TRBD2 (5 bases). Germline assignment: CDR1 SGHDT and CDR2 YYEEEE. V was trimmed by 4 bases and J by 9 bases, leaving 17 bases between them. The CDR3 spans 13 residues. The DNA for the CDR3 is TGTGCCAGCAGCCTCGCCGGGATCTATACGCAGTACTTC. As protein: CASSLAGIYTQYF.